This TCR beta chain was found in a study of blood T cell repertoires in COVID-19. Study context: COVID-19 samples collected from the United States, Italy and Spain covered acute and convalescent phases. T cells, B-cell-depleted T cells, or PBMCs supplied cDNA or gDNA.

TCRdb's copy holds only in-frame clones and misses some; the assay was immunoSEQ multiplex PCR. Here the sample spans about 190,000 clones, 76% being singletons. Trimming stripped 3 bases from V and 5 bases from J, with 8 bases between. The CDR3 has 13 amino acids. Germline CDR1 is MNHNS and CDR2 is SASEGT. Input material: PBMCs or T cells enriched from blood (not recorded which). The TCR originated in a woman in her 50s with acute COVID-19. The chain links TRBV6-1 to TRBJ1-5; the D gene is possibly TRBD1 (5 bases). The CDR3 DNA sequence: TGTGCCAGCAGTGATTGGGGGGATCAGCCCCAGCATTTT. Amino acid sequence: CASSDWGDQPQHF.